This entry lists 20 T cell receptor beta chains sequenced from one sample in a study of T cell responses to AZD1222 COVID-19 vaccine. Measured with immunoSEQ multiplex PCR; TCRdb has only the in-frame clones, and not every one. The repertoire has 65,000 to 100,000 clones, around 81% of them found once; the top ten carry roughly a fifth. Sequences were derived from peripheral blood, sampled on day 0 of AZD1222 vaccination. The receptor set was obtained from an adult in good health.

This clone has just a few counts. The chain joins TRBV7-9 to TRBJ1-2, with a possible D match to TRBD1 (5 bases). Germline V gene lookup returns CDR1 SEHNR and CDR2 FQNEAQ (reference sequence). The CDR3 covers 16 residues. V was pared by 3 bases and J by 4 bases, with 18 bases between. This CDR3 reads CASSLGGTLIFYGYTF. Here the CDR3 DNA reads TGTGCCAGCAGCTTGGGGGGTACCCTAATATTCTATGGCTACACCTTC.

The V gene is TRBV5-1, the J gene TRBJ2-5; 11 positions match TRBD2. This CDR3 has 15 residues. Per the germline V gene, CDR1 is SGHRS and CDR2 is YFSETQ. Germline trimming cut 0 bases from V and 7 bases from J; bases unmatched to any gene: 5. CDR3 nucleotides: TGCGCCAGCAGCTTGGGTAGCGGGGGGGTTTCGACCCAGTACTTC. Translated: CASSLGSGGVSTQYF.

The chain joins TRBV3-1 (or the pseudogene TRBV3-2) to TRBJ1-2; no clear D gene. V lost 1 base to trimming and J lost 6 bases, with 3 bases between them. The CDR3 consists of 11 residues. In germline, CDR1 is LGHDT, CDR2 YNNKEL (reference sequence). The CDR3 sequence: CASSQGDGYTF. The CDR3 DNA reads as TGTGCCAGCAGCCAAGGGGATGGCTACACCTTC.

The chain is built from TRBV10-3 and TRBJ1-1, with D unresolved. Trimming cost V 5 bases and J 8 bases, with 15 bases left between them. CDR1 ENHRY and CDR2 SYGVKD come from the germline V gene. This CDR3 has 13 amino acids. The CDR3 loop reads CAISKPHGEEAFF. Written as DNA, the CDR3 is TGTGCCATCAGTAAACCCCACGGAGAGGAAGCTTTCTTT.

This sequence joins TRBV5-1 and TRBJ1-5; D is unresolved. Germline CDR1 reads SGHRS; CDR2 reads YFSETQ. Trimming removed 0 bases from V and 2 bases from J, with 6 bases in between. The CDR3 has 14 amino acids. CDR3 nucleotide sequence: TGCGCCAGCAGCTTGGATACAGGCAATCAGCCCCAGCATTTT. This encodes CASSLDTGNQPQHF. The full variable domain, in which reference TRBV5-1 and TRBJ1-5 provide the parts outside the CDR3, is KAGVTQTPRYLIKTRGQQVTLSCSPISGHRSVSWYQQTPGQGLQFLFEYFSETQRNKGNFPGRFSGRQFSNSRSEMNVSTLELGDSALYLCASSLDTGNQPQHFGDGTRLSIL.

This clone was observed a single time. J is TRBJ2-2 and V is TRBV6-5; D is ambiguous. From germline, CDR1 is MNHEY and CDR2 SVGAGI. V was pared by 5 bases and J by 5 bases, with 9 bases between. The CDR3 length is 13 residues. The CDR3 DNA follows: TGTGCCAGCAGTCCCGGGTCGACCGGGGAGCTGTTTTTT. Its translation is CASSPGSTGELFF.

A few counts support this clone. The rearrangement uses TRBV4-2 and TRBJ1-5, with TRBD1 matching 7 bases. The germline V gene has CDR1 LGHNA and CDR2 YNFKEQ. J lost 5 bases, V lost 4 bases, and 2 bases had no gene match. The CDR3 runs to 13 residues. CDR3 sequence (DNA): TGTGCCAGCAGCCGGGACAGCTATCAGCCCCAGCATTTT. Protein product: CASSRDSYQPQHF.

The chain recombines TRBV9 with TRBJ2-3, with 8 positions matching TRBD1. Per germline, CDR1 SGDLS and CDR2 YYNGEE. The V gene end was trimmed by 4 bases and the J gene end by 0 bases; junction bases not matched to a gene: 4. The CDR3 sequence is 15 residues long. The chain's CDR3 is CASSLTGVSTDTQYF. CDR3 sequence (DNA): TGTGCCAGCAGCCTGACAGGGGTTAGCACAGATACGCAGTATTTT.

The V gene is TRBV19, the J gene TRBJ1-5; a possible D gene is TRBD1 (5 bases). V was clipped by 4 bases and J by 2 bases, with 12 bases between them. Germline assignment: CDR1 LNHDA and CDR2 SQIVND (reference sequence). The CDR3 runs to 15 residues. The CDR3 protein is CASSNWGRGNQPQHF. In DNA, the CDR3 is TGTGCCAGTAGTAACTGGGGGAGAGGCAATCAGCCCCAGCATTTT.

The chain couples TRBV6-1 to TRBJ2-5; no reliable D call. The germline gives CDR1 MNHNS, CDR2 SASEGT. The CDR3 runs to 15 residues. Trimming took 1 base from V and 2 from J, leaving 11 bases between them. The CDR3 sequence: CASSEGQAWQETQYF. CDR3 bases: TGTGCCAGCAGTGAAGGGCAGGCCTGGCAAGAGACCCAGTACTTC.

This clone turned up a few times. The chain uses TRBV19 and TRBJ1-5; D not resolved. With 5 bases removed from V and 0 bases from J, the gap between germline ends came to 5 bases. Germline-derived CDR1 and CDR2 are LNHDA and SQIVND (reference sequence). The CDR3 has 13 amino acids. The CDR3 reads CASSRDSNQPQHF. The CDR3 nucleotides are TGTGCCAGTAGTCGGGATAGCAATCAGCCCCAGCATTTT.

The genes are TRBV5-1 and TRBJ2-5, with TRBD2 matching over 8 bases. The V and J ends lost 5 bases and 3 bases, in that order; junction bases with no gene match: 9. The CDR3 sequence is 15 residues long. Germline V CDR1 and CDR2: SGHRS, YFSETQ. CDR3 coding DNA: TGCGCCAGCAGTCTTGAGGGACTAGAGAAAGAGACCCAGTACTTC. This codes for CASSLEGLEKETQYF. The full variable domain, in which reference TRBV5-1 and TRBJ2-5 provide the parts outside the CDR3, is KAGVTQTPRYLIKTRGQQVTLSCSPISGHRSVSWYQQTPGQGLQFLFEYFSETQRNKGNFPGRFSGRQFSNSRSEMNVSTLELGDSALYLCASSLEGLEKETQYFGPGTRLLVL.

V is TRBV4-1 and J is TRBJ1-2; TRBD1 might be the D (5 bases). The germline gives CDR1 MGHRA, CDR2 YSYEKL. This CDR3 has 15 residues. V shed 4 bases and J shed 9 bases, with 21 bases lying between them. CDR3 sequence (DNA): TGCGCCAGCAGCCCATCTCCCGGACAACGGACGAGCTACACCTTC. Amino acid sequence: CASSPSPGQRTSYTF.

CDR3 sequence reads: CASSNLAGGISYEQYF. Written as DNA, the CDR3 is TGCGCCAGCAGCAATTTAGCGGGAGGGATCTCCTACGAGCAGTACTTC. J is TRBJ2-7 and V is TRBV5-1, with 11 bases aligning to TRBD2. The CDR3 runs to 16 residues. J lost 0 bases, V lost 4 bases, and 6 bases had no gene match. Germline V lookup: CDR1 SGHRS, CDR2 YFSETQ.

The chain is built from TRBV19 and TRBJ2-5; 12 bases fit TRBD2. Unmatched junction bases numbered 4, after V lost 4 bases and J lost 1 base. Germline V gene sequence: CDR1 LNHDA, CDR2 SQIVND (reference sequence). The CDR3 extends over 16 amino acids. As DNA, the CDR3 is TGTGCCAGTAGTACCGGGACTAGCGGGTCCCAAGAGACCCAGTACTTC. It codes for CASSTGTSGSQETQYF.

The V call is TRBV2, the J call TRBJ2-1; weak D call: TRBD1 (5 bases). Germline V CDR1 and CDR2: SNHLY, FYNNEI. V lost 7 bases, J lost 9 bases, and 10 bases lay in between. The CDR3 has 11 amino acids. Written as DNA, the CDR3 is TGTGCCAGCACCAGGGCGTTTGAGCAGTTCTTC. Its protein is CASTRAFEQFF.

The table lists this clone with a few counts. The V and J genes are TRBV27 and TRBJ2-5; D is perhaps TRBD2 (6 bases). The germline V and J ends were trimmed by 5 bases and 5 bases, with 6 bases remaining between them. This CDR3 region has 11 residues. Germline CDR1 is MNHEY and CDR2 is SMNVEV (reference sequence). In nucleotides, the CDR3 is TGTGCCAGCAGTGGGGGGGAGACCCAGTACTTC. Amino acids: CASSGGETQYF.

This clone was seen only a few times. The rearrangement uses TRBV28 and TRBJ2-1; D is unresolved. With 10 bases removed from V and 1 base from J, the gap between germline ends came to 8 bases. Germline CDR1 MDHEN, CDR2 SYDVKM. This CDR3 has 12 amino acids. The CDR3 nucleotides are TGTGCCACTCAAGGGTCCTACAATGAGCAGTTCTTC. Translating it yields CATQGSYNEQFF.

The chain joins TRBV5-6 to TRBJ1-1, with 9 bases lining up with TRBD1. The germline gives CDR1 SGHDT, CDR2 YYEEEE. The CDR3 has 14 amino acids. The V gene end was trimmed by 0 bases and the J gene end by 5 bases; junction bases not matched to a gene: 2. The CDR3 protein is CASSLGGTGTEAFF. CDR3 sequence (DNA): TGTGCCAGCAGCTTGGGGGGGACAGGGACTGAAGCTTTCTTT.

This chain connects TRBV24-1 to TRBJ2-3, with D tentatively TRBD2 (7 bases). This CDR3 comprises 15 residues. Trimming shortened V by 7 bases and J by 1 base, and 14 bases separated the two germline ends. Germline V CDR1 and CDR2: KGHDR, SFDVKD. The CDR3 reads CATRSGGGGTDTQYF. The CDR3 nucleotides read TGTGCCACCAGGAGTGGGGGGGGCGGCACAGATACGCAGTATTTT.